The sequence of this T cell receptor (beta chain) was determined in a study of type 1 regulatory T cells. Across the whole study: T-allo10 is a Tr1-enriched, alloantigen-specific CD4 T cell product made in vitro.

From the reads, TCRdb called clonotypes with MiXCR, one entry per CDR3 protein. The data hold approximately 97,000 distinct CDR3 sequences, with roughly 31% observed a single time. A remark on this clonotype: Given a much more abundant clone one base away, this may be a read error. This likely comes from a read error, as the CDR3 has no conserved phenylalanine or tryptophan at its end.

Trimming removed 5 bases at V and 7 bases at J, with 15 bases between. There are 14 residues in the CDR3. Germline V gene lookup returns CDR1 SGHTA and CDR2 FQGNSA. Source material: CD4+ T cells, either the whole sample or a sorted fraction (not recorded which). The V call is TRBV7-2, the J call TRBJ2-1; possibly TRBD2 for D (6 bases). The source is a human donor in good health. CDR3 loop: CASSGDGTWNEQFI. Written as DNA, the CDR3 is TGTGCCAGCAGCGGAGACGGGACTTGGAATGAGCAGTTCATC.